This TCR beta chain appears in the sequencing data of a study of vaccination effects on CD4 cells after COVID-19. The overall study: Post-vaccine sampling occurred a median 72 days after the second dose.

The CDR3 length is 16 residues. With V trimmed by 3 bases and J by 4 bases, 11 bases remained unmatched. Germline CDR1 and CDR2: KGHSH and LQKENI. Data came from immunoSEQ multiplex PCR; TCRdb stores just in-frame clones and leaves some out. The sample lists about 69,000 clones, roughly 81% occurring once. Points on this clone: Antigen: not known.

Whole-study results and caveats: Healthy vaccinees' vaccine-induced clones included only 1 of 255 cross-reacting with common cold coronaviruses. At late timepoints after vaccination, vaccine- and infection-induced clones shrank markedly.

Antigen-specific CD4+ T cells were first expanded with viral peptide pools by the ViraFEST assay and only then sequenced. When roughly eleven days of culture had elapsed, CD4+ T cells were isolated. Subjects were given two BNT162b2 or mRNA-1273 vaccine doses. The researchers cultured fewer than 2.5 million PBMC per well with 7.5 to 10 IU/ml IL-2 and 7.5 to 10 ug/ml peptides. This TCR was recovered from a human donor who received a COVID-19 vaccine. The rearrangement joins TRBV18 to TRBJ1-1, with TRBD1 matching over 7 bases. Material: CD4+ T cells from PBMCs cultured with HCoV-229E spike peptides, obtained after COVID-19 vaccination. The CDR3 DNA reads TGTGCCAGCTCACCTCAGGGGGTTGGGGAGAGCACTGAAGCTTTCTTT. Its translation: CASSPQGVGESTEAFF. The full variable domain, in which reference TRBV18 and TRBJ1-1 provide the parts outside the CDR3, is NAGVMQNPRHLVRRRGQEARLRCSPMKGHSHVYWYRQLPEEGLKFMVYLQKENIIDESGMPKERFSAEFPKEGPSILRIQQVVRGDSAAYFCASSPQGVGESTEAFFGQGTRLTVV.